This paragraph covers one T cell receptor beta chain sequence. Its recognized antigen is unknown. One base away there is no much larger clone; base qualities are not given. The meaning of the sample's time point label: longitudinal time-point 1 (baseline). Libraries from unsorted PBMCs were made from 2 million PBMCs kept in RNAlater at -80 degrees C until RNA extraction. Peripheral blood was subjected to Ficoll-Hypaque density gradient centrifugation to isolate PBMCs, which were then cryopreserved in liquid nitrogen. cDNA synthesis used template-switch 5'RACE with a primer carrying a 10-nucleotide random unique molecular identifier tagging each TCR transcript. Over 190 million TCR-beta sequences, covering 15-18 subjects, were produced in each sequencing run. The RNeasy kit was used to extract total RNA. Using the KAPA Real-time Library Amplification kit, TCR-beta VDJ regions were amplified with primers for the TCR constant region and the 5'RACE anchor. A first PCR added sample indexes and Illumina adaptors, after which a second PCR increased the library yield. After Ampure bead purification, the TCR product of roughly 650 bp was size-selected on a 2% E-gel SizeSelection system. Library quality was checked on a Bioanalyzer, concentration was measured with Qubit, and libraries were quantified with the Kapa Library Quantification kit before pooling. An Illumina HiSeq 2500 sequenced the libraries paired-end 2 x 150 bp. To increase sequence diversity, about 24-32% phiX was spiked into each library pool. As for the original processing: The UMI-based MiGEC pipeline processed quality-filtered reads and removed over 80% of raw TCR sequences during error correction. IMGT germline references were used for alignment of VDJ genes, and clonotypes were defined by a unique CDR3 amino acid sequence together with V-J genes. VDJtools evaluated clonal expansion, Shannon diversity and CDR3 relatedness (CalcPairwiseDistances, ClusterSamples); CLCbio workbench built phylogenetic trees. Expanded clones were defined as having at least 8 unique UMIs, based on coefficient-of-variation modelling across technical triplicates. TCRdb reanalyzed the raw reads on its own, using fastp at Q25 for trimming and MiXCR for clone calling, and kept in-frame beta chains. Rows with a matching CDR3 protein are joined into one entry that keeps the most common DNA and genes. V and J calls and clone size were set by TCRdb, not the authors. This sample has roughly 75,000 distinct CDR3 sequences in its table, and roughly 13% of those were observed once. The ten biggest clones cover approximately 4.6% of the sample.

The sample belongs to a study of neurological immune-mediated disorders (dated by TCRdb to the late 2010s). The study in broad terms: Peripheral blood TCR-beta repertoires from HTLV-I-associated myelopathy (HAM/TSP) patients, multiple sclerosis patients and healthy controls were compared by UMI-based sequencing. Longitudinal samples, technical triplicates and paired sorted CD4+ and CD8+ T-cell subsets, alongside PBMC samples, were included among the 106 TCR-beta libraries. Longitudinal HAM/TSP and healthy donors were sampled at 3 time-points each (about 3-40 month intervals). Of the 70 or so subjects in the cohort, around 14 were HAM/TSP patients, some 34 were multiple sclerosis patients, and roughly 20 were healthy controls.

What the study reported, not specific to this receptor: TCR clonal expansion was highest in HAM/TSP patients and lowest in MS patients, with MS patients falling below even healthy controls. Across subjects, expanded clones never shared an identical CDR3 amino acid sequence, which suggests that the TCR-beta repertoires in every group were private.

CDR1 and CDR2, looked up from the germline V gene (reference sequence), are DFQATT and SNEGSKA. From the cysteine through the phenylalanine, the CDR3 covers 15 amino acids. Only the CDR3 region is kept as DNA, spanning 45 bases read in frame from base 1. The V end gives up 5 bases and the J end 8 bases, leaving 12 bases in the junction not matched to a gene. The sequenced sample consisted of PBMCs. The receptor was derived from a female donor with HTLV-1-associated myelopathy (HAM/TSP). This sequence uses TRBV20-1 and TRBJ1-4; TRBD1 lines up with 9 middle nucleotides. The nucleotides read TGCAGTGCTGGCGAAACAGGGGGCGGATGGGAAAAACTGTTTTTT. Its product reads: CSAGETGGGWEKLFF.